This record looks at one T cell receptor beta chain sequence and its context. Germline V lookup: CDR1 KGHSH, CDR2 LQKENI. CDR3 length: 15 residues. V was trimmed by 3 bases and J by 8 bases, leaving 19 bases between them. This sample was included in a study of early T cells in non-severe SARS-CoV-2 infection. Background on the study: The study sequenced bulk RNA from unsorted whole blood, with chains unpaired.

Researchers tagged individual cDNA molecules with unique molecular identifiers. Using its own MiXCR run on the 5' RACE reads, TCRdb lists one record per CDR3 protein. The data contain tens of thousands of distinct CDR3 sequences, 18% of them singletons. This chain uses TRBV18 with TRBJ1-2; no clear D. The starting material was whole blood, obtained at baseline. The TCR originated in an adult who was a healthcare worker with PCR-confirmed SARS-CoV-2 infection or an uninfected control (not recorded which). CDR3: CASSPEPGPRRGYTF. As DNA, the CDR3 is TGTGCCAGCTCACCGGAGCCGGGTCCACGTAGAGGCTACACCTTC.